A single sample is the source of the 9 T cell receptor beta chains below, sequenced in a study of multiple sclerosis patients with progressive multifocal leukoencephalopathy (dated by TCRdb to the late 2010s). In the paper's terms, the time point label means: roughly 6 months of natalizumab therapy. According to the study, the label for this sample's treatment or condition signals: on natalizumab therapy at sampling. Library prep was done by the immunoSEQ multiplex PCR assay. In its TCRdb copy, this immuneACCESS table keeps in-frame sequences only and misses some clones. Where compared with another copy, unresolved V genes explain less than half of these, and the others have no known cause. The sample table lists 25,000 to 35,000 clones, 89% of them with a count of one. The ten largest clones capture about 1.6% of the sample. This specimen consisted of PBMCs, obtained from a patient treated with natalizumab. These receptors were collected from a human donor with multiple sclerosis.

The V gene is TRBV28, the J gene TRBJ2-7, with D tentatively TRBD1 (6 bases). CDR1 and CDR2 (germline): MDHEN, SYDVKM. This CDR3 is built from 14 residues. Trimming removed 5 bases at V and 6 bases at J, with 17 bases between. CDR3 bases: TGTGCCAGCAGTCTAACGACAGGCCAGAGCGAGCAGTACTTC. It is translated as CASSLTTGQSEQYF. The whole variable domain, remainder taken from reference TRBV28 and TRBJ2-7, is DVKVTQSSRYLVKRTGEKVFLECVQDMDHENMFWYRQDPGLGLRLIYFSYDVKMKEKGDIPEGYSVSREKKERFSLILESASTNQTSMYLCASSLTTGQSEQYFGPGTRLTVT.

The V and J genes are TRBV5-6 and TRBJ2-3; 10 nucleotides match TRBD1. CDR1 and CDR2 (germline): SGHDT, YYEEEE. Losses at the gene ends were 4 bases for V and 2 bases for J; bases not matched to a gene: 4. The CDR3 is 15 amino acids. The CDR3: CASSPDRGLTDTQYF. CDR3 bases: TGTGCCAGCAGCCCTGACAGGGGGCTCACAGATACGCAGTATTTT.

V is TRBV28 and J is TRBJ1-1, with D possibly being TRBD1 (5 bases). Germline V CDR1 and CDR2: MDHEN, SYDVKM. The V end was cut by 5 bases, the J end by 5 bases, with 15 bases between. The CDR3 spans 14 residues. This CDR3 reads CASSGVPRGTEAFF. The CDR3 nucleotides are TGTGCCAGCAGTGGAGTTCCGAGGGGTACTGAAGCTTTCTTT.

This chain joins TRBV11-1 and TRBJ2-7; D not certain. Germline CDR1 SGHAT, CDR2 FQDESV (reference sequence). V lost 1 base to trimming and J lost 0 bases, with 10 bases between them. This CDR3 has 15 residues. Here the CDR3 DNA reads TGTGCCAGCAGCTTAGGGGCAGGCGGCTCCTACGAGCAGTACTTC. Its translation is CASSLGAGGSYEQYF.

The V and J genes are TRBV9 and TRBJ2-6; 10 positions match TRBD2. CDR1 is SGDLS, CDR2 YYNGEE, per germline. Trimming removed 1 base from V and 0 bases from J; junction bases left unmatched: 7. The CDR3 is made up of 19 amino acids. CDR3 DNA: TGTGCCAGCAGCGTACCCCGGACTAGCGGAGGCTCTGGGGCCAACGTCCTGACTTTC. Translation gives CASSVPRTSGGSGANVLTF.

This chain connects TRBV11-2 to TRBJ1-2; 8 nucleotides agree with TRBD1. The CDR3 spans 16 residues. J lost 4 bases, V lost 2 bases, and 9 bases had no gene match. Germline assignment: CDR1 SGHAT and CDR2 FQNNGV. The CDR3 protein is CASSLTSTGVRYGYTF. CDR3 coding DNA: TGTGCCAGCAGCTTAACATCGACAGGGGTGCGCTATGGCTACACCTTC.

V is TRBV6-5 and J is TRBJ1-1, with a tentative D call TRBD1 (6 bases). This CDR3 is 13 amino acids long. The V and J ends lost 3 bases and 10 bases respectively, with 15 bases between them. The V gene's germline CDR1 is MNHEY and CDR2 SVGAGI. In DNA, the CDR3 is TGTGCCAGCAGTTATTCAGGGGAGAATGGAGCTTTCTTT. It translates to CASSYSGENGAFF.

V and J are TRBV10-2 and TRBJ2-7; TRBD2 matches at 10 bases. The V segment lost 4 bases and the J segment 3 bases; nucleotides outside the gene matches: 3. The CDR3 is 14 residues long. Germline V gives CDR1 WSHSY, CDR2 SAAADI. CDR3 loop: CASSVTSGNYEQYF. Written as DNA, the CDR3 is TGCGCCAGCAGTGTAACTAGCGGGAACTACGAGCAGTACTTC.

For the CDR3, the DNA is TGTGCCAGCAGCCACAGGTGGCGGGAGGGCCAAGATGAGCAGTTCTTC. Translation: CASSHRWREGQDEQFF. The chain recombines TRBV9 with TRBJ2-1, with 9 bases identical to TRBD2. The CDR3 is 16 amino acids. The V gene end was trimmed by 4 bases and the J gene end by 8 bases; junction bases not matched to a gene: 13. The germline CDR1 and CDR2 sequences are SGDLS and YYNGEE.